What follows are 26 T cell receptor beta chains derived from one specimen sequenced in a study of CD8 T cells in Susac syndrome. Random hexamers primed reverse transcription of 0.5 to 1 ug RNA. TCRdb processed the immunoSEQ multiplex PCR reads anew with MiXCR; each CDR3 protein has one entry. The data show 200,000 to 250,000 distinct CDR3 sequences, roughly 93% seen once. The specimen was CD4+ T cells from PBMCs. All receptors come from a human donor with Susac syndrome.

V is TRBV27 and J is TRBJ1-1; TRBD1 matches at 10 bases. With 5 bases clipped from V and 3 bases from J, the junction kept 12 bases outside the gene matches. The V gene's germline CDR1 is MNHEY and CDR2 SMNVEV (reference sequence). This CDR3 is built from 17 residues. CDR3 sequence: CASSRQGAGGGDTEAFF. CDR3 nucleotides: TGTGCCAGCAGTCGACAGGGGGCCGGTGGTGGCGACACTGAAGCTTTCTTT.

The V call is TRBV28, the J call TRBJ1-1; possibly TRBD1 for D (6 bases). The CDR3 covers 17 residues. The germline V gene encodes CDR1 MDHEN and CDR2 SYDVKM. Between the trimmed V and J ends, which lost 4 bases and 3 bases, there was a span of 21 bases. The CDR3 DNA reads TGTGCCAGCAGTTCCCCTTCCGGGACAAACCCCCACACTGAAGCTTTCTTT. This encodes CASSSPSGTNPHTEAFF. Filled out from reference TRBV28 and TRBJ1-1, the complete variable domain reads DVKVTQSSRYLVKRTGEKVFLECVQDMDHENMFWYRQDPGLGLRLIYFSYDVKMKEKGDIPEGYSVSREKKERFSLILESASTNQTSMYLCASSSPSGTNPHTEAFFGQGTRLTVV.

V gene TRBV28 combines with J gene TRBJ2-1, with a possible D match to TRBD2 (6 bases). The CDR3 loop spans 15 amino acids. V lost 2 bases, J lost 6 bases, and 14 bases lay in between. Germline-derived CDR1 and CDR2 are MDHEN and SYDVKM. The CDR3 DNA is TGTGCCAGCAGTTTAGGAGGGGAGCCAGTCAATGAGCAGTTCTTC. Its protein is CASSLGGEPVNEQFF. The whole variable domain, remainder taken from reference TRBV28 and TRBJ2-1, is DVKVTQSSRYLVKRTGEKVFLECVQDMDHENMFWYRQDPGLGLRLIYFSYDVKMKEKGDIPEGYSVSREKKERFSLILESASTNQTSMYLCASSLGGEPVNEQFFGPGTRLTVL.

The V call is TRBV25-1, the J call TRBJ2-2; D might be TRBD2 (6 bases). This CDR3 has 17 residues. Trimming left V 2 bases short and J 4 bases short, with 17 bases between. Germline V gives CDR1 MGHDK, CDR2 SYGVNS. The CDR3 reads CASSELRDSSGTGELFF. The DNA of the CDR3 is TGTGCCAGCAGTGAACTCCGGGACTCCAGTGGCACCGGGGAGCTGTTTTTT. The entire variable domain, with the rest obtained from reference TRBV25-1 and TRBJ2-2, is as follows: EADIYQTPRYLVIGTGKKITLECSQTMGHDKMYWYQQDPGMELHLIHYSYGVNSTEKGDLSSESTVSRIRTEHFPLTLESARPSHTSQYLCASSELRDSSGTGELFFGEGSRLTVL.

The chain recombines TRBV15 with TRBJ2-3, with D perhaps TRBD1 (5 bases). The V gene's germline CDR1 is LNHNV and CDR2 YYDKDF (reference sequence). V dropped 3 bases and J dropped 3 bases, with 7 bases sitting between them. The CDR3 contains 13 residues. The CDR3, as DNA: TGTGCCACCAGCAGTTCAGGGACAGATACGCAGTATTTT. It translates to CATSSSGTDTQYF.

J is TRBJ1-2 and V is TRBV9; D gene uncertain. This CDR3 spans 13 amino acids. V lost 0 bases, J lost 3 bases, and 6 bases lay in between. Germline V gene sequence: CDR1 SGDLS, CDR2 YYNGEE. The CDR3 region is CASSVDLDYGYTF. In DNA, the CDR3 is TGTGCCAGCAGCGTAGATTTGGACTATGGCTACACCTTC. The full variable domain, completed using reference TRBV9 and TRBJ1-2, is DSGVTQTPKHLITATGQRVTLRCSPRSGDLSVYWYQQSLDQGLQFLIQYYNGEERAKGNILERFSAQQFPDLHSELNLSSLELGDSALYFCASSVDLDYGYTFGSGTRLTVV.

The chain employs TRBV3-1 and TRBJ2-5; D perhaps matches TRBD1 (6 bases). Trimming took 1 base from V and 3 from J, leaving 9 bases between them. This CDR3 region has 14 residues. Germline CDR1 and CDR2: LGHDT and YNNKEL (reference sequence). In nucleotides, the CDR3 is TGTGCCAGCAGCCAAGGCACAGGGAAAGAGACCCAGTACTTC. Amino acid sequence: CASSQGTGKETQYF.

J is TRBJ1-6 and V is TRBV20-1, with 8 bases matching TRBD1. J was trimmed by 7 bases and V by 4 bases; bases with no gene match: 9. CDR3 length: 15 residues. Germline V gives CDR1 DFQATT, CDR2 SNEGSKA (reference sequence). CDR3 region: CSANPDRGGNSPLHF. The CDR3 DNA reads TGCAGTGCTAACCCTGACAGGGGAGGCAATTCACCCCTCCACTTT.

The rearrangement uses TRBV20-1 and TRBJ1-2; D not certain. V lost 7 bases to trimming and J lost 5 bases, with 8 bases between them. CDR1 and CDR2 from the germline V gene are DFQATT and SNEGSKA (reference sequence). This CDR3 is built from 10 residues. CDR3 nucleotide sequence: TGCAGTGGTGAAGGTTATGGCTACACCTTC. It translates to CSGEGYGYTF.

The chain has TRBV6-5 and TRBJ2-1; 7 nucleotides match TRBD2. The V and J ends lost 3 bases and 3 bases, in that order; junction bases with no gene match: 11. In germline, CDR1 is MNHEY, CDR2 SVGAGI. The CDR3 is 17 residues long. CDR3 amino acids: CASSYSPASGIYNEQFF. The CDR3 DNA is TGTGCCAGCAGTTATAGCCCGGCTAGCGGAATCTACAATGAGCAGTTCTTC.

V usage is TRBV7-8 and J usage is TRBJ1-5, with D hard to call. CDR1 SGHVS and CDR2 FQNEAQ come from the germline V gene. This CDR3 spans 15 amino acids. V dropped 5 bases and J dropped 4 bases, with 15 bases sitting between them. CDR3 loop: CASSPLEGMNQPQHF. The CDR3 region has the DNA TGTGCCAGCAGCCCCCTGGAGGGCATGAATCAGCCCCAGCATTTT.

The chain links TRBV7-9 to TRBJ2-2; no definite D call. Looked up from germline, CDR1 is SEHNR and CDR2 is FQNEAQ (reference sequence). This CDR3 has 12 amino acids. V dropped 3 bases and J dropped 6 bases, with 5 bases sitting between them. As DNA, the CDR3 is TGTGCCAGCAGCTTCGGGTCCGGGGAGCTGTTTTTT. Its protein is CASSFGSGELFF.

This chain connects TRBV5-1 to TRBJ2-5, with 12 bases aligning to TRBD1. The germline V gene encodes CDR1 SGHRS and CDR2 YFSETQ. The CDR3 sequence is 16 residues long. J gave up 0 bases and V 4 bases, and 4 bases lay outside the gene matches. The CDR3 sequence: CASSPGTGGYQETQYF. As DNA, the CDR3 is TGCGCCAGCAGCCCGGGGACAGGGGGCTACCAAGAGACCCAGTACTTC.

This sequence joins TRBV20-1 and TRBJ1-1; no reliable D call. CDR1 is DFQATT, CDR2 SNEGSKA, per germline (reference sequence). Deletions cut 0 bases from V and 0 bases from J, with 11 bases between. This CDR3 has 15 amino acids. CDR3 sequence: CSARDLRVMNTEAFF. DNA for the CDR3: TGCAGTGCTAGAGATCTGAGGGTTATGAACACTGAAGCTTTCTTT.

The chain is built from TRBV7-2 and TRBJ1-1, with D uncertain. CDR3 length equals 15 residues. Germline lookup yields CDR1 SGHTA and CDR2 FQGNSA. The germline V and J ends were trimmed by 4 bases and 4 bases, with 16 bases remaining between them. The CDR3 spells CASSSMDRAGTEAFF. CDR3 sequence (DNA): TGTGCCAGCAGCTCAATGGACCGGGCGGGCACTGAAGCTTTCTTT.

V is TRBV30 and J is TRBJ1-6; D gene unclear. CDR1 is GTSNPN, CDR2 SVGIG, per germline (reference sequence). The CDR3 runs 12 residues. Trimming took off 6 bases at V and 10 bases at J, with 13 bases between the two ends. The CDR3 region has the DNA TGTGCCTGCCGACACGAACAATCACCCCTCCACTTT. Translation gives CACRHEQSPLHF.

The chain links TRBV27 to TRBJ2-7; D possibly corresponds to TRBD2 (6 bases). The CDR3 is made up of 15 amino acids. Germline V gives CDR1 MNHEY, CDR2 SMNVEV (reference sequence). Trimming cost V 3 bases and J 6 bases, with 18 bases left between them. This chain's CDR3 is CASSFSVSGGTEQYF. Here the CDR3 DNA reads TGTGCCAGCAGTTTTTCAGTGAGTGGAGGGACCGAGCAGTACTTC.

This chain joins TRBV5-1 and TRBJ2-3; no clear D gene. Germline CDR1 is SGHRS and CDR2 is YFSETQ. This CDR3 region has 14 residues. The ends were cut back, 3 bases at V and 0 bases at J, with 8 bases in the middle. DNA of the CDR3: TGCGCCAGCAGCTCCAGAGTTAGCACAGATACGCAGTATTTT. This sequence encodes CASSSRVSTDTQYF.

The chain uses TRBV6-6 and TRBJ1-1, with 8 bases identical to TRBD1. The CDR3 length is 15 residues. Trimming cost V 2 bases and J 4 bases; bases outside gene matches: 6. The germline V gene has CDR1 MNHNY and CDR2 SVGAGI (reference sequence). CDR3 coding DNA: TGTGCCAGCAGTTACCCCGCAGGGGGCTTCACTGAAGCTTTCTTT. It yields the protein CASSYPAGGFTEAFF.

The chain carries TRBV25-1 and TRBJ2-2; TRBD2 matches at 7 bases. CDR3 length equals 15 residues. V lost 4 bases and J lost 0; bases outside the gene matches: 2. Germline V gene lookup returns CDR1 MGHDK and CDR2 SYGVNS. The DNA of the CDR3 is TGTGCCAGCAGTGTGGGGGGGGCGAACACCGGGGAGCTGTTTTTT. Amino acid sequence: CASSVGGANTGELFF.

The chain has TRBV4-2 and TRBJ2-7; D may be TRBD2 (7 bases). The V gene's germline CDR1 is LGHNA and CDR2 YNFKEQ. Trimming took off 2 bases at V and 4 bases at J, with 33 bases between the two ends. This CDR3 contains 21 residues. CDR3 DNA: TGTGCCAGCAGCCAACTCGCTAGAGGCCCTAACCGGGGGGCCGTATCGTACGAGCAGTACTTC. Protein sequence: CASSQLARGPNRGAVSYEQYF.

The chain links TRBV7-9 to TRBJ2-1; tentatively, D is TRBD2 (5 bases). The CDR3 is 14 amino acids. CDR1 and CDR2 from the germline V gene are SEHNR and FQNEAQ (reference sequence). V shed 8 bases and J shed 8 bases, with 19 bases lying between them. The CDR3 nucleotides are TGTGCCAGCCGTCCCTCCGGCGGGTGGGATGAGCAGTTCTTC. Amino acid sequence: CASRPSGGWDEQFF.

J is TRBJ1-1 and V is TRBV5-4; D perhaps matches TRBD1 (6 bases). The CDR3 runs 16 residues. Between the trimmed V and J ends, which lost 3 bases and 4 bases, there was a span of 19 bases. CDR1 and CDR2 from the germline V gene are SGHNT and YYREEE (reference sequence). The CDR3 nucleotides read TGTGCCAGCAGCTCACCCACAGGGTTTGACGGCACTGAAGCTTTCTTT. Translation: CASSSPTGFDGTEAFF. Variable domain in full (rest from reference TRBV5-4 and TRBJ1-1): ETGVTQSPTHLIKTRGQQVTLRCSSQSGHNTVSWYQQALGQGPQFIFQYYREEENGRGNFPPRFSGLQFPNYSSELNVNALELDDSALYLCASSSPTGFDGTEAFFGQGTRLTVV.

This clonotype was counted once. The chain employs TRBV6-1 and TRBJ2-5; a weak D match, TRBD2 (7 bases). Trimming shortened V by 6 bases and J by 4 bases, and 18 bases separated the two germline ends. The CDR3 length is 15 residues. Germline lookup yields CDR1 MNHNS and CDR2 SASEGT. In DNA, the CDR3 is TGTGCCAGCAGCCGAGGCGGGGGCGGAGTAGAGACCCAGTACTTC. It encodes CASSRGGGGVETQYF.

The chain recombines TRBV6-5 with TRBJ1-2; weak D call: TRBD1 (6 bases). CDR3 length: 14 amino acids. Germline lookup yields CDR1 MNHEY and CDR2 SVGAGI. Between the trimmed V and J ends, which lost 5 bases and 8 bases, there was a span of 18 bases. The CDR3 sequence is CASSDLTGTRGYTF. The CDR3 coding sequence is TGTGCCAGCAGTGACCTCACCGGGACAAGGGGCTACACCTTC.

The J gene is TRBJ2-3, the V gene TRBV20-1; possible D gene TRBD1, 5 bases. V was cut by 5 bases and J by 0 bases, with 6 bases left in between. Germline loops: CDR1 DFQATT, CDR2 SNEGSKA (reference sequence). This CDR3 has 12 residues. In DNA, the CDR3 is TGCAGTGCTTACAGGAGCACAGATACGCAGTATTTT. Its translation is CSAYRSTDTQYF.